This T cell receptor beta chain appears in the sequencing data of a study of blood T cell repertoires in COVID-19. Study background: The United States, Italy and Spain were the sources of the acute and convalescent COVID-19 samples. Nucleic acid was either cDNA or gDNA, and it came from T cells, B-cell-depleted T cells, or PBMCs.

In the authors' workflow: Reference gene primer amplification gave nucleated cell count estimates. Libraries were prepared by immunoSEQ multiplex PCR; TCRdb keeps only in-frame clonotypes and omits some of them. V and J calls and clone size are given by that table; D and trimming were obtained from the DNA. The repertoire holds tens of thousands of clones, with 84% as singletons. This receptor was taken from a man aged 45-60 years with acute or convalescent COVID-19. Sequenced: peripheral blood.

CDR3 nucleotide sequence: TGTGCCAGCAGTTACGGACAGGGTCTTGAGCAGTACTTC. Its protein product is CASSYGQGLEQYF. This chain links TRBV6-5 with TRBJ2-7; 8 bases map to TRBD1. Germline lookup yields CDR1 MNHEY and CDR2 SVGAGI. V lost 2 bases to trimming and J lost 7 bases; unmatched junction nucleotides: 4. The CDR3 has 13 residues.